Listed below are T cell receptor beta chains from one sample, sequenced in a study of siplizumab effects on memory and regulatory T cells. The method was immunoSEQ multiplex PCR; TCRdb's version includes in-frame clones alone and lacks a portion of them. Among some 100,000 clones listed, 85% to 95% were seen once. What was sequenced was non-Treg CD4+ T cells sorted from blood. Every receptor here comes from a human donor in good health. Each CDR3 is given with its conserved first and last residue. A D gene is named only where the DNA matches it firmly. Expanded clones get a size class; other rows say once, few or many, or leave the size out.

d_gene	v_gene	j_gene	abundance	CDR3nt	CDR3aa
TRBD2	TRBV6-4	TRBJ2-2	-	TGTGCCAGCAGTGAACTAGCGGGAGGCTCCGGGGAGCTGTTTTTT	CASSELAGGSGELFF
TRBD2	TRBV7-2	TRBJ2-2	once	TGTGCCAGCAGCTTAGAACTAGCGGGAGGGCCCGAGGAGCTGTTTTTT	CASSLELAGGPEELFF
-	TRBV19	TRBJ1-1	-	TGTGCCAGTATAGGGAGCATGAACACTGAAGCTTTCTTT	CASIGSMNTEAFF
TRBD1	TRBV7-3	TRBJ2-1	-	TGTGCCAGCAGCAAGACAGGGGGCAATAACAATGAGCAGTTCTTC	CASSKTGGNNNEQFF
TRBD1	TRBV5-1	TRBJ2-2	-	TGCGCCAGCAGCCTCGGGACAGGTCACACCGGGGAGCTGTTTTTT	CASSLGTGHTGELFF
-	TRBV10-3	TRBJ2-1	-	TGTGCCACCGCCACCACTAGTACCACCTACAATGAGCAGTTCTTC	CATATTSTTYNEQFF
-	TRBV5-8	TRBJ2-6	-	TGTGCCAGCAGCTTGTTGGGTTCTGGGGCCAACGTCCTGACTTTC	CASSLLGSGANVLTF
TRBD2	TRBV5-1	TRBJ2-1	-	TGCGCCAGCAGCTTGACGGCGGGAGGGCCCATCGAGCAGTTCTTC	CASSLTAGGPIEQFF
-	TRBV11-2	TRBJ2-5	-	TGTGCCAGCAGCTTAGGTAGTTCGTCGGGAGTCTTAGAGACCCAGTACTTC	CASSLGSSSGVLETQYF
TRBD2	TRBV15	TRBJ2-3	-	TGTGCCACCAGCAGAGAATTGTTGGGACTAGCTTCAGATACGCAGTATTTT	CATSRELLGLASDTQYF
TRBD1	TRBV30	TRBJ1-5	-	TGTGCCTGGAGTGTACGGGGACAGGGGTACCAGCCCCAGCATTTT	CAWSVRGQGYQPQHF
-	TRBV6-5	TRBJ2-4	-	TGTGCCAGCAGTTACTCGAATCAGCCCCAGTACTTC	CASSYSNQPQYF
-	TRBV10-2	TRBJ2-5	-	TGCGCCAGCAGTGATACCCAAGAGACCCAGTACTTC	CASSDTQETQYF
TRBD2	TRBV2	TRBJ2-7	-	TGTGCCAGCAAAGCGGGGTTGGGCTCCTACGAGCAGTACTTC	CASKAGLGSYEQYF
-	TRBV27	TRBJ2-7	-	TGTGCCAGCAGTATTAGAGAAGGAGACTACGAGCAGTACTTC	CASSIREGDYEQYF
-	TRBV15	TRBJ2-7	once	TGTGCCACCAGCAGAGATTTAAGCGGTACCTACGAGCAGTACTTC	CATSRDLSGTYEQYF
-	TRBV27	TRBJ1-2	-	TGTGCCAGCAGACCACAGGGTGGTACTGGCTACACCTTC	CASRPQGGTGYTF
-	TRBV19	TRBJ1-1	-	TGTGCCAGTAGTATACGGCAGGGGAGGACTGAAGCTTTCTTT	CASSIRQGRTEAFF
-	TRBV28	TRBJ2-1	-	TGTGCCAGCAGTTCACCCTCAGCGGGTAACTACAATGAGCAGTTCTTC	CASSSPSAGNYNEQFF
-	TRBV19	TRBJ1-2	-	TGTGCCAGTAGTGCCTCCCCCCATAGGGGGGGCTACACCTTC	CASSASPHRGGYTF
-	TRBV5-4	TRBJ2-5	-	TGTGCCAGCAGCTTGGGGCCCCAAGAGACCCAGTACTTC	CASSLGPQETQYF
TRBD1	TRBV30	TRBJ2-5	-	TGTGCCTGGGGGACCGGGACAGGGACCCAGTACTTC	CAWGTGTGTQYF
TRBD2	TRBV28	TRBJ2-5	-	TGTGCCAGCAGTTCGAAACTAGCGGGAGGTTGGGAGACCCAGTACTTC	CASSSKLAGGWETQYF
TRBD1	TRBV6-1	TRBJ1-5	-	TGTGCCAGCAGTATACAGGGGGATCAGCCCCAGCATTTT	CASSIQGDQPQHF
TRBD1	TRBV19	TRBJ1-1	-	TGTGCCAGTAGGGGACAGGGTGGCGGGAACACTGAAGCTTTCTTT	CASRGQGGGNTEAFF
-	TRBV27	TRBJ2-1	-	TGTGCCAGCAGTTTACGACTCGTACTAGAGGAGCAGTTCTTC	CASSLRLVLEEQFF
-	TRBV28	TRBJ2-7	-	TGTGCCAGCAGTTTATACCCCCCCGAGCAGTACTTC	CASSLYPPEQYF
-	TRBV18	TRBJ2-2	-	TGTGCCAGCTCACCGACCCTCACCGGGGAGCTGTTTTTT	CASSPTLTGELFF
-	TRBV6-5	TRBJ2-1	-	TGTGCCAGCAGTTACGCTAGCCATGGCCTTGAGCAGTTCTTC	CASSYASHGLEQFF
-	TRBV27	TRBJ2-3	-	TGTGCCAGCAGTTTGCCGACGGGGAATACGCAGTATTTT	CASSLPTGNTQYF
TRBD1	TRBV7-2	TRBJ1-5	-	TGTGCCAGCAGCCAGAGACAGGGTCAGGGACAGCCCCAGCATTTT	CASSQRQGQGQPQHF
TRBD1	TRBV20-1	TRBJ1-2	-	TGCAGTGCGGGACAGGGCTACACCTTC	CSAGQGYTF
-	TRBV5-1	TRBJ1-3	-	TGCGCCAGCAGCTTATATACAGGGTCCGGAAACACCATATATTTT	CASSLYTGSGNTIYF
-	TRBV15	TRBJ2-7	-	TGTGCCACCAGCAGAGACGGGACAACCTACGAGCAGTACTTC	CATSRDGTTYEQYF
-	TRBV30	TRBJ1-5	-	TGTGCCTGGAGGTCGGCGGTCCGAGGGCCCCAGCATTTT	CAWRSAVRGPQHF